The next 6 T cell receptor beta chains were all read from a single sample in a study of T cells in Graves' hyperthyroidism and ophthalmopathy. TCR beta CDR3 sequences were amplified from RNA transcripts. The HTBI primer set drove a first-round RT-PCR of the TCR CDR3. Each CDR3 protein gets one entry after TCRdb re-called the multiplex PCR reads with MiXCR. This table has approximately 590,000 distinct CDR3 sequences, more than 15% appearing once. The sequenced sample was blood. Receptors originate from a woman aged 30 to 39 with Graves' hyperthyroidism.

This chain joins TRBV20-1 and TRBJ1-6; D perhaps matches TRBD1 (6 bases). This CDR3 region has 14 residues. Germline CDR1 reads DFQATT; CDR2 reads SNEGSKA (reference sequence). V was trimmed by 5 bases and J by 6 bases, leaving 14 bases between them. As DNA, the CDR3 is TGCAGTGCTGACAGGACAGCCACTAATTCACCCCTCCACTTT. Residues: CSADRTATNSPLHF.

This clonotype was picked up a small number of times. The J gene is TRBJ2-7, the V gene TRBV6-2 or TRBV6-3; the match to TRBD1 covers 10 bases. The V gene's germline CDR1 is MNHEY and CDR2 SVGEGT. The V segment lost 2 bases and the J segment 6 bases; nucleotides outside the gene matches: 7. This CDR3 is 15 amino acids long. The DNA of the CDR3 is TGTGCCAGCAGTTACCCCCTGACAGGGGGCATCGAGCAGTACTTC. This encodes CASSYPLTGGIEQYF.

The rearrangement joins TRBV7-2 to TRBJ2-5; D not resolved. The CDR3 sequence is 13 residues long. V lost 6 bases to trimming and J lost 5 bases, with 13 bases between them. Germline values: CDR1 SGHTA, CDR2 FQGNSA. The DNA of the CDR3 is TGTGCCAGCAGTTCTGGGGTTATGGAGACCCAGTACTTC. It is translated as CASSSGVMETQYF.

The gene calls are TRBV19 and TRBJ2-3; TRBD2 agrees at 10 bases. The CDR3 loop spans 13 amino acids. V was pared by 10 bases and J by 7 bases, with 8 bases of the junction left unmatched. CDR1 and CDR2 from the germline V gene are LNHDA and SQIVND (reference sequence). The CDR3 sequence is CATGAGGPNTQYF. In nucleotides, the CDR3 is TGTGCCACCGGAGCGGGAGGGCCGAATACGCAGTATTTT.

This clonotype was seen many times. V usage is TRBV11-2 and J usage is TRBJ2-7; D is uncertain. Germline lookup yields CDR1 SGHAT and CDR2 FQNNGV. This CDR3 region has 16 residues. V lost 6 bases and J 0 bases, leaving 18 bases between the germline ends. The CDR3 reads CASRVDGPGSSYEQYF. CDR3 nucleotides: TGTGCCAGCAGGGTCGATGGCCCCGGAAGCTCCTACGAGCAGTACTTC.

This clonotype showed up just a few times. This sequence may be a read error, since a much larger clone differs from it by one base. The chain links TRBV20-1 to TRBJ2-5; D is unresolved. Germline-derived CDR1 and CDR2 are DFQATT and SNEGSKA (reference sequence). V was cut by 3 bases and J by 5 bases, with 4 bases left in between. The CDR3 runs 10 residues. CDR3 sequence: CSASMETQYF. The CDR3 coding sequence is TGCAGTGCTAGTATGGAGACCCAGTACTTC.